This T cell receptor (beta chain) is from a study of CD8+ T cells in alopecia areata. CDR1 MGHRA and CDR2 YSYEKL come from the germline V gene. The CDR3 is 15 residues long. The V segment lost 0 bases and the J segment 5 bases; nucleotides outside the gene matches: 5. The treatment is: oral pan-JAK inhibitor, 5-10 mg twice daily. Collection of lesional scalp punch biopsies and peripheral blood was performed in alopecia areata patients. RNA was isolated and reverse transcribed to cDNA, the sequencing template. Clones were sequenced by immunoSEQ multiplex PCR, and TCRdb holds only the in-frame ones, with some missing. This sample has approximately 150,000 clones, with roughly 86% found just once.

This specimen consisted of CD8+ T cells sorted from blood, obtained at week 4, from a patient treated with tofacitinib. V gene TRBV4-1 combines with J gene TRBJ1-2; 8 bases match TRBD1. This receptor was obtained from a human donor with alopecia areata. The CDR3 loop is CASSQEGRGRYGYTF. The CDR3 DNA sequence: TGCGCCAGCAGCCAAGAGGGCAGGGGGCGTTATGGCTACACCTTC.